Presented here are 18 T cell receptor beta chains from one specimen sequenced in a study of regulatory T cells in long-lasting Graves disease. Construction of the TCR beta libraries employed iRepertoire HTBI primers in conjunction with Arm-PCR of CDR3 regions. TCRdb reprocessed the multiplex PCR reads with MiXCR, giving one entry per CDR3 protein. The sample records around 450,000 distinct CDR3 sequences, approximately 15% being singletons. Time point noted: newly diagnosed GD, antithyroid drugs for less than 3 months. PBMC RNA was the source of the TCR library. These same data were also listed under a study on T cells in Graves' hyperthyroidism and ophthalmopathy.

The sequences come from peripheral blood mononuclear cells (PBMCs), collected at new diagnosis, from a patient treated with antithyroid drugs. These receptors all stem from a woman in her forties with Graves disease.

The sample holds many counts of this clonotype. The chain recombines TRBV24-1 with TRBJ1-2; D may be TRBD1 (5 bases). Germline V lookup: CDR1 KGHDR, CDR2 SFDVKD. Trimming removed 3 bases at V and 2 bases at J, with 12 bases between. This CDR3 spans 15 amino acids. CDR3 amino acids: CATSDEGSGNYGYTF. The CDR3 DNA is TGTGCCACCAGTGATGAGGGGTCGGGAAACTATGGCTACACCTTC.

The J gene is TRBJ1-1, the V gene TRBV5-5; D is unresolved. With 0 bases removed from V and 0 bases from J, the gap between germline ends came to 6 bases. There are 14 residues in the CDR3. CDR1 and CDR2 from the germline V gene are SGHKS and YYEKEE (reference sequence). The CDR3 DNA reads TGTGCCAGCAGCTTGGGGGGAGTGAACACTGAAGCTTTCTTT. This codes for CASSLGGVNTEAFF. Filled out from reference TRBV5-5 and TRBJ1-1, the complete variable domain reads DAGVTQSPTHLIKTRGQQVTLRCSPISGHKSVSWYQQVLGQGPQFIFQYYEKEERGRGNFPDRFSARQFPNYSSELNVNALLLGDSALYLCASSLGGVNTEAFFGQGTRLTVV.

The table lists this clonotype with a few counts. This may arise from a read error, as a much more abundant clone is one base away. The chain joins TRBV5-4 to TRBJ2-7; 9 bases match TRBD1. The CDR3 spans 14 residues. V shed 2 bases, J shed 3 bases, and the junction held 3 bases outside the gene matches. Germline values: CDR1 SGHNT, CDR2 YYREEE (reference sequence). Here the CDR3 DNA reads TGTGCCAGCAGCTTTGGGACAGGGAACTACGAGCAGTACTTC. Translation gives CASSFGTGNYEQYF.

This clonotype was seen many times. The chain links TRBV30 to TRBJ1-1; D is undetermined. V was shortened by 4 bases and J by 5 bases, with 11 bases between the two germline ends. The germline V gene has CDR1 GTSNPN and CDR2 SVGIG (reference sequence). The CDR3 sequence is 12 residues long. In DNA form, the CDR3 reads TGTGCCTGGACACCCGGCGGGACTGAAGCTTTCTTT. Protein sequence: CAWTPGGTEAFF.

This clonotype showed up just a few times. In nucleotides, the CDR3 is TGTGCCAGCAGTTCCCTCAGCGGGAGGGGGTCCTACGAGCAGTACTTC. This encodes CASSSLSGRGSYEQYF. The chain is built from TRBV27 and TRBJ2-7, with 10 bases fitting TRBD2. With V trimmed by 4 bases and J by 1 base, 7 bases remained unmatched. Germline-derived CDR1 and CDR2 are MNHEY and SMNVEV (reference sequence). CDR3 length equals 16 residues.

In its sample, this clonotype was seen many times. The chain links TRBV7-8 to TRBJ2-3; 13 nucleotides agree with TRBD2. V shed 5 bases, J shed 0 bases, and the junction held 2 bases outside the gene matches. The CDR3 contains 16 residues. Germline assignment: CDR1 SGHVS and CDR2 FQNEAQ. The CDR3 region is CASSAGLAGSTDTQYF. The CDR3 region has the DNA TGTGCCAGCAGCGCGGGACTAGCGGGGAGCACAGATACGCAGTATTTT.

J is TRBJ2-3 and V is TRBV7-8; TRBD2 agrees at 7 bases. In germline, CDR1 is SGHVS, CDR2 FQNEAQ. The CDR3 covers 18 residues. Trimming took 2 bases from V and 2 from J; bases not matched to a gene: 13. CDR3 sequence: CASSLIGGSKSFTDTQYF. In DNA form, the CDR3 reads TGTGCCAGCAGCTTAATAGGCGGGAGTAAGTCATTCACAGATACGCAGTATTTT.

This clonotype was counted at least ten times. V is TRBV12-3 or TRBV12-4 and J is TRBJ2-1; 7 bases line up with TRBD1. CDR3 length: 14 residues. J lost 4 bases, V lost 4 bases, and 4 bases had no gene match. Here the CDR3 DNA reads TGTGCCAGCAGTTCGGGACAGCTATACAATGAGCAGTTCTTC. The encoded protein is CASSSGQLYNEQFF.

This clonotype was counted at least ten times. This rearrangement joins TRBV28 to TRBJ1-1; no definite D call. V lost 3 bases and J lost 6, with 11 bases in between. Looked up from germline, CDR1 is MDHEN and CDR2 is SYDVKM. The CDR3 covers 13 residues. DNA of the CDR3: TGTGCCAGCAGTTTTCCCCGGGTTTCTGAAGCTTTCTTT. This codes for CASSFPRVSEAFF.

This clonotype was observed a handful of times. The junction departs from germline at one end; a sequencing error may be responsible. The chain couples TRBV20-1 to TRBJ2-5, with D perhaps given as TRBD1 or TRBD2 (5 bases each). The CDR3 runs to 12 residues. From germline, CDR1 is DFQATT and CDR2 SNEGSKA (reference sequence). CDR3 amino acids: CGARGRLETQYF. The CDR3, as DNA: TGCGGTGCTAGGGGACGGCTGGAGACCCAGTACTTC.

Many counts were recorded for this clonotype. This rearrangement joins TRBV24-1 to TRBJ2-2; the D gene is possibly TRBD2 (5 bases). V was cut by 7 bases and J by 0 bases, with 8 bases left in between. Germline V gene sequence: CDR1 KGHDR, CDR2 SFDVKD. The CDR3 totals 14 residues. The CDR3 reads CATSPGTNTGELFF. In nucleotides, the CDR3 is TGTGCCACCAGCCCCGGGACGAACACCGGGGAGCTGTTTTTT.

This clonotype was seen ten or more times. CDR3 coding DNA: TGTGCCAGCAGCATGGAGCCTATGAACACTGAAGCTTTCTTT. Its translation: CASSMEPMNTEAFF. The chain couples TRBV7-8 to TRBJ1-1; D remains unclear. The V end was cut by 5 bases, the J end by 0 bases, with 10 bases between. This CDR3 has 14 residues. The germline gives CDR1 SGHVS, CDR2 FQNEAQ.

The chain has TRBV27 and TRBJ2-2; 11 bases agree with TRBD2. The CDR3 is made up of 20 amino acids. Trimming removed 5 bases from V and 7 bases from J; junction bases left unmatched: 21. Germline V gene lookup returns CDR1 MNHEY and CDR2 SMNVEV (reference sequence). The CDR3 loop reads CASSPLPGLADFLTIGELFF. As DNA, the CDR3 is TGTGCCAGCAGTCCCTTACCGGGACTAGCGGATTTTTTAACAATCGGGGAGCTGTTTTTT.

This clonotype was counted at least ten times. The gene calls are TRBV29-1 and TRBJ2-7, with D uncertain. Germline assignment: CDR1 SQVTM and CDR2 ANQGSEA. Trimming cost V 2 bases and J 3 bases, with 8 bases left between them. The CDR3 spans 12 residues. CDR3 nucleotides: TGCAGCGTTGAATTACAGAACTACGAGCAGTACTTC. Translation gives CSVELQNYEQYF.

Many counts were recorded for this clonotype. The chain joins TRBV12-3 or TRBV12-4 to TRBJ2-7; possibly TRBD1 or TRBD2 for D (5 bases each). V dropped 5 bases and J dropped 0 bases, with 14 bases sitting between them. The CDR3 extends over 15 amino acids. In nucleotides, the CDR3 is TGTGCCAGCAGTATACTAGACAGTAGCTCCTACGAGCAGTACTTC. It yields the protein CASSILDSSSYEQYF.

As to this clonotype: Only one base separates this from a far larger clonotype, so it likely reflects a read error. This rearrangement joins TRBV12-3 or TRBV12-4 to TRBJ2-3, with D unresolved. The J call may be in error: the DNA end matches TRBJ1-1 better. The CDR3 is made up of 13 amino acids. The CDR3 loop is CASSLGPHTEAFF. The CDR3 coding sequence is TGTGCCAGCAGTTTAGGGCCGCACACTGAAGCTTTCTTT.

This clonotype was recorded at least ten times. This rearrangement joins TRBV20-1 to TRBJ2-3, with D tentatively TRBD2 (5 bases). V shed 6 bases and J shed 0 bases, with 10 bases lying between them. Germline V gene data show CDR1 as DFQATT and CDR2 as SNEGSKA (reference sequence). This CDR3 region has 13 residues. CDR3 in DNA: TGCAGTGCCCTCGGGGAAAGCACAGATACGCAGTATTTT. Translation: CSALGESTDTQYF.

J is TRBJ2-7 and V is TRBV28; D is perhaps TRBD1 (5 bases). Germline values: CDR1 MDHEN, CDR2 SYDVKM. The CDR3 runs 12 residues. V dropped 8 bases and J dropped 3 bases, with 11 bases sitting between them. This CDR3 reads CASLGVDYEQYF. CDR3 nucleotide sequence: TGTGCCAGCCTAGGGGTCGACTACGAGCAGTACTTC.